The 27 T cell receptor beta chains given below trace back to one sample, sequenced in a study of cytomegalovirus exposure and HLA in healthy donors. PCR used 60 Vbeta primers and 13 Jbeta primers. The protocol was immunoSEQ multiplex PCR, while the TCRdb copy is restricted to in-frame clones and leaves out a portion. The repertoire has about 120,000 clones, approximately 79% of them found once; the top ten carry around 15%. Specimen: PBMCs. Receptor source: a man aged 50 to 60 in good health and CMV-seropositive.

The chain recombines TRBV27 with TRBJ2-5; D might be TRBD2 (7 bases). The V end lost 3 bases, the J end lost 4 bases, and 12 bases lay between the germline ends. Germline loops: CDR1 MNHEY, CDR2 SMNVEV (reference sequence). The CDR3 spans 14 residues. The DNA of the CDR3 is TGTGCCAGCAGTTTTTCCGGGGGGCCAGAGACCCAGTACTTC. Protein: CASSFSGGPETQYF.

The rearrangement joins TRBV28 to TRBJ2-7, with TRBD1 matching 7 bases. The CDR3 is made up of 17 amino acids. V lost 2 bases, J lost 2 bases, and 12 bases stayed unmatched. The germline CDR1 and CDR2 sequences are MDHEN and SYDVKM. Written as DNA, the CDR3 is TGTGCCAGCAGTTTAGGTCCACAGGGGATGGGGGCCTACGAGCAGTACTTC. It translates to CASSLGPQGMGAYEQYF. Full variable domain (remainder filled in from reference TRBV28 and TRBJ2-7): DVKVTQSSRYLVKRTGEKVFLECVQDMDHENMFWYRQDPGLGLRLIYFSYDVKMKEKGDIPEGYSVSREKKERFSLILESASTNQTSMYLCASSLGPQGMGAYEQYFGPGTRLTVT.

This clone was counted a single time. This chain connects TRBV6-5 to TRBJ2-7; 12 nucleotides match TRBD1. This CDR3 has 14 residues. Germline CDR1 is MNHEY and CDR2 is SVGAGI. Trimming removed 10 bases from V and 7 bases from J; junction bases left unmatched: 11. The CDR3 is CATHSGTGGNEQYF. In nucleotides, the CDR3 is TGTGCCACCCACTCCGGGACAGGGGGCAATGAGCAGTACTTC.

The chain links TRBV18 to TRBJ2-7, with D possibly TRBD2 on 7 matching bases. Trimming cost V 2 bases and J 2 bases, with 10 bases left between them. CDR1 is KGHSH and CDR2 is LQKENI in the germline V gene. The length of the CDR3 is 14 residues. The CDR3: CASSPRGGAYEQYF. CDR3 DNA: TGTGCCAGCTCACCAAGGGGGGGGGCCTACGAGCAGTACTTC.

The V gene is TRBV5-4, the J gene TRBJ2-6; 10 bases are a match to TRBD1. Germline CDR1 and CDR2: SGHNT and YYREEE (reference sequence). Losses at the gene ends were 4 bases for V and 0 bases for J; bases not matched to a gene: 4. This CDR3 has 17 amino acids. In DNA, the CDR3 is TGTGCCAGCAGCCCCTGGACAGGGGGCTCTGGGGCCAACGTCCTGACTTTC. Translating it yields CASSPWTGGSGANVLTF.

The chain recombines TRBV11-3 with TRBJ2-7; D gene unclear. The CDR3 contains 13 residues. Trimming pared 5 bases from V and 1 base from J, leaving 9 bases between. Germline assignment: CDR1 SGHNT and CDR2 YENEEA. The DNA for the CDR3 is TGTGCCAGCAGCCCCCGGTCTTCCTACGAGCAGTACTTC. Its protein product is CASSPRSSYEQYF. Full variable domain (rest looked up from reference TRBV11-3 and TRBJ2-7): EAGVVQSPRYKIIEKKQPVAFWCNPISGHNTLYWYLQNLGQGPELLIRYENEEAVDDSQLPKDRFSAERLKGVDSTLKIQPAELGDSAVYLCASSPRSSYEQYFGPGTRLTVT.

The J gene is TRBJ2-3, the V gene TRBV18; a weak D match, TRBD2 (6 bases). Looked up from germline, CDR1 is KGHSH and CDR2 is LQKENI. The CDR3 consists of 16 residues. V was pared by 4 bases and J by 2 bases, with 16 bases between. CDR3 sequence: CASSQSGGAVTDTQYF. Here the CDR3 DNA reads TGTGCCAGCTCACAGAGCGGAGGGGCCGTCACAGATACGCAGTATTTT. Filled out from reference TRBV18 and TRBJ2-3, the complete variable domain reads NAGVMQNPRHLVRRRGQEARLRCSPMKGHSHVYWYRQLPEEGLKFMVYLQKENIIDESGMPKERFSAEFPKEGPSILRIQQVVRGDSAAYFCASSQSGGAVTDTQYFGPGTRLTVL.

The V call is TRBV9, the J call TRBJ1-5, with D possibly being TRBD1 (6 bases). The germline CDR1 and CDR2 sequences are SGDLS and YYNGEE. The CDR3 totals 14 residues. V lost 0 bases, J lost 4 bases, and 8 bases lay in between. The CDR3 loop is CASSVGTANQPQHF. CDR3 in DNA: TGTGCCAGCAGCGTAGGGACAGCGAATCAGCCCCAGCATTTT.

The chain joins TRBV18 to TRBJ1-1; D gene ambiguous. V lost 4 bases, J lost 1 base, and 7 bases lay in between. Germline V gene data show CDR1 as KGHSH and CDR2 as LQKENI. This CDR3 comprises 13 residues. For the CDR3, the DNA is TGTGCCAGCTCACTACAGAAGAACACTGAAGCTTTCTTT. It translates to CASSLQKNTEAFF.

This chain connects TRBV4-2 to TRBJ2-7; 11 bases are a match to TRBD2. V gave up 0 bases and J gave up 2 bases; unmatched junction bases: 15. The CDR3 is 20 amino acids. CDR1 LGHNA and CDR2 YNFKEQ come from the germline V gene. CDR3 protein: CASSQEGGLAATSSPYEQYF. CDR3 bases: TGTGCCAGCAGCCAAGAAGGGGGACTAGCGGCTACAAGCTCACCCTACGAGCAGTACTTC.

The rearrangement uses TRBV6-5 and TRBJ2-2, with 10 nucleotides matching TRBD1. The germline V gene has CDR1 MNHEY and CDR2 SVGAGI. The CDR3 is 16 amino acids. J gave up 4 bases and V 0 bases, and 2 bases lay outside the gene matches. CDR3 nucleotide sequence: TGTGCCAGCAGTTACTCTGGGACAGGGGTCACCGGGGAGCTGTTTTTT. Protein sequence: CASSYSGTGVTGELFF.

V is TRBV9 and J is TRBJ2-5; maybe TRBD1 (7 bases). TRBJ2-7 matches the DNA end more closely, so the J call is doubtful. The CDR3 spans 15 residues. Germline CDR1 is SGDLS and CDR2 is YYNGEE. The DNA for the CDR3 is TGTGCCAGCAGCGCCAGACAGGGACTCTCCTACGAGCAGTACTTC. Translation gives CASSARQGLSYEQYF.

The CDR3 nucleotides read TGTGCCAGCAGTTTAGGAGGGCCTTCCTACAATGAGCAGTTCTTC. Protein sequence: CASSLGGPSYNEQFF. This chain connects TRBV28 to TRBJ2-1; TRBD2 might be the D (6 bases). V was cut by 2 bases and J by 1 base, with 9 bases left in between. This CDR3 region has 15 residues. From germline, CDR1 is MDHEN and CDR2 SYDVKM.

The chain recombines TRBV18 with TRBJ2-1; TRBD2 matches at 10 bases. Germline V gene lookup returns CDR1 KGHSH and CDR2 LQKENI. The CDR3 runs to 14 residues. The V gene end was trimmed by 1 base and the J gene end by 8 bases; junction bases not matched to a gene: 2. DNA for the CDR3: TGTGCCAGCTCACCACAGCGGGGGGGGGATGAGCAGTTCTTC. It yields the protein CASSPQRGGDEQFF.

This clone was found once. This rearrangement joins TRBV5-1 to TRBJ1-1; 9 bases fit TRBD1. The V gene end was trimmed by 3 bases and the J gene end by 4 bases; junction bases not matched to a gene: 4. The CDR3 spans 14 residues. CDR1 SGHRS and CDR2 YFSETQ come from the germline V gene. Here the CDR3 DNA reads TGCGCCAGCAGCTCCGGGACAGGGAGCACTGAAGCTTTCTTT. As protein: CASSSGTGSTEAFF.

CDR3 DNA: TGTGCCAGTAGTATAGGTAGTAGCTCCCCAGATACGCAGTATTTT. It is translated as CASSIGSSSPDTQYF. The rearrangement links TRBV19 to TRBJ2-3; the D is unclear. The CDR3 loop spans 15 amino acids. Germline CDR1 LNHDA, CDR2 SQIVND (reference sequence). Trimming cost V 1 base and J 4 bases, with 12 bases left between them.

CDR3 in amino acids: CASSSPGRVYTGELFF. DNA of the CDR3: TGTGCCAGCAGTTCCCCCGGCAGGGTCTACACCGGGGAGCTGTTTTTT. This sequence joins TRBV28 and TRBJ2-2, with a tentative D call TRBD1 (5 bases). Germline CDR1 and CDR2: MDHEN and SYDVKM. Trimming stripped 4 bases from V and 3 bases from J, with 15 bases between. The CDR3 sequence is 16 residues long. Using reference TRBV28 and TRBJ2-2 for the parts outside the CDR3, the full variable domain is DVKVTQSSRYLVKRTGEKVFLECVQDMDHENMFWYRQDPGLGLRLIYFSYDVKMKEKGDIPEGYSVSREKKERFSLILESASTNQTSMYLCASSSPGRVYTGELFFGEGSRLTVL.

On this clone itself: One junction end does not reproduce the germline sequence, and a read error may be involved. The V and J genes are TRBV6-5 and TRBJ1-1; TRBD1 matches 7 bases. Looked up from germline, CDR1 is MNHEY and CDR2 is SVGAGI. This CDR3 contains 13 residues. For the CDR3, the DNA is TGTGCCAGCATCAGGGGGGCGAACGCTGAAGCTTTCTTT. Protein product: CASIRGANAEAFF.

This clone was found a few times. The chain combines TRBV18 with TRBJ2-2; the match to TRBD2 covers 13 bases. J gave up 5 bases and V 0 bases, and 3 bases lay outside the gene matches. The CDR3 contains 17 residues. Germline V gene lookup returns CDR1 KGHSH and CDR2 LQKENI. CDR3 sequence (DNA): TGTGCCAGCTCACCACCGGGACTAGCGGGAATGACCGGGGAGCTGTTTTTT. Translating it yields CASSPPGLAGMTGELFF.

The chain has TRBV25-1 and TRBJ2-3; maybe TRBD2 (5 bases). The ends were cut back, 1 base at V and 3 bases at J, with 11 bases in the middle. This CDR3 is 15 amino acids long. CDR1 and CDR2 (germline): MGHDK, SYGVNS. CDR3 sequence reads: CASSEWITGTDTQYF. CDR3 nucleotide sequence: TGTGCCAGCAGTGAATGGATAACGGGGACAGATACGCAGTATTTT.

The genes are TRBV7-9 and TRBJ1-2, with 8 bases matching TRBD1. Unmatched junction bases numbered 9, after V lost 5 bases and J lost 1 base. From germline, CDR1 is SEHNR and CDR2 FQNEAQ (reference sequence). This CDR3 region has 16 residues. The CDR3 sequence: CASSLWTGRRNYGYTF. In DNA form, the CDR3 reads TGTGCCAGCAGCCTATGGACAGGGAGACGTAACTATGGCTACACCTTC.

The chain recombines TRBV7-8 with TRBJ2-3, with TRBD2 identical over 7 bases. The CDR3 covers 14 residues. CDR1 and CDR2 from the germline V gene are SGHVS and FQNEAQ. V shed 4 bases, J shed 6 bases, and the junction held 7 bases outside the gene matches. The CDR3 here is CASSWGTIGDTQYF. The CDR3 coding sequence is TGTGCCAGCAGCTGGGGGACTATCGGGGATACGCAGTATTTT.

The rearrangement joins TRBV11-2 to TRBJ2-1; possibly TRBD2 for D (6 bases). The V and J ends lost 1 base and 7 bases respectively, with 20 bases between them. This CDR3 region has 17 residues. Germline lookup yields CDR1 SGHAT and CDR2 FQNNGV. The CDR3 bases are TGTGCCAGCAGCTTAGTAGTGGTCCTGGGCGGGGCGAATGAGCAGTTCTTC. This encodes CASSLVVVLGGANEQFF.

The chain couples TRBV28 to TRBJ2-7; a possible D gene is TRBD1 (6 bases). From germline, CDR1 is MDHEN and CDR2 SYDVKM. This CDR3 comprises 12 residues. Deletions cut 8 bases from V and 0 bases from J, with 8 bases between. The DNA for the CDR3 is TGTGCCAGCGGGGGCCTCTCCTACGAGCAGTACTTC. This gives the protein CASGGLSYEQYF.

Worth noting for this clone: Its ends do not fully match the called genes, so a read error is possible. This chain links TRBV5-6 with TRBJ2-7; TRBD1 is a possible D gene (6 bases). Germline CDR1 reads SGHDT; CDR2 reads YYEEEE. This CDR3 is built from 16 residues. DNA of the CDR3: TGTGCCAGCAGCTTGAGGTCTTGGGGGCAGTCCTACAAGCAGTACTTC. This codes for CASSLRSWGQSYKQYF.

The chain recombines TRBV19 with TRBJ1-4, with 9 bases fitting TRBD1. V lost 8 bases to trimming and J lost 6 bases; unmatched junction nucleotides: 4. Germline CDR1 and CDR2: LNHDA and SQIVND (reference sequence). This CDR3 has 13 residues. CDR3 loop: CASLDRGDEKLFF. The CDR3 bases are TGTGCCAGTCTCGACAGGGGGGATGAAAAACTGTTTTTT. The entire variable domain, with the rest obtained from reference TRBV19 and TRBJ1-4, is as follows: DGGITQSPKYLFRKEGQNVTLSCEQNLNHDAMYWYRQDPGQGLRLIYYSQIVNDFQKGDIAEGYSVSREKKESFPLTVTSAQKNPTAFYLCASLDRGDEKLFFGSGTQLSVL.

The rearrangement joins TRBV7-8 to TRBJ1-1; D might be TRBD1 (6 bases). The CDR3 spans 18 residues. Germline assignment: CDR1 SGHVS and CDR2 FQNEAQ. V was trimmed by 6 bases and J by 2 bases, leaving 25 bases between them. DNA for the CDR3: TGTGCCAGCAGGCGCAGGGGTTTCAAGGTCGGATCTAACACTGAAGCTTTCTTT. Amino acids: CASRRRGFKVGSNTEAFF.